The clone carrying this T cell receptor beta chain was observed once. Its matching antigen is unknown. Germline CDR1 and CDR2: SGHRS and YFSETQ. Deletions cut 4 bases from V and 2 bases from J, with 8 bases between. This CDR3 has 13 amino acids. In the PCR, 60 Vbeta and 13 Jbeta primers were used. Measured with immunoSEQ multiplex PCR; TCRdb has only the in-frame clones, and not every one. The repertoire has about 190,000 clones, approximately 81% of them found once; the top ten carry around 4%. This entry belongs to a study of cytomegalovirus exposure and HLA in healthy donors. General observations from the study: Reportedly, diagnosis of cytomegalovirus status by the classifier showed high specificity and sensitivity. Being productive about 90% or about 30% of the time was typical of most TCR beta V segments in an earlier analysis. Indistinguishable V segments, including TRBV6-2 and TRBV6-3, were excluded.

The sequenced material came from PBMCs. The gene calls are TRBV5-1 and TRBJ2-3; no clear D gene. The receptor was derived from a man aged 50 or older in good health and CMV-seronegative. The CDR3 loop reads CASSTGFTDTQYF. The CDR3 DNA reads as TGCGCCAGCAGCACCGGGTTCACAGATACGCAGTATTTT.